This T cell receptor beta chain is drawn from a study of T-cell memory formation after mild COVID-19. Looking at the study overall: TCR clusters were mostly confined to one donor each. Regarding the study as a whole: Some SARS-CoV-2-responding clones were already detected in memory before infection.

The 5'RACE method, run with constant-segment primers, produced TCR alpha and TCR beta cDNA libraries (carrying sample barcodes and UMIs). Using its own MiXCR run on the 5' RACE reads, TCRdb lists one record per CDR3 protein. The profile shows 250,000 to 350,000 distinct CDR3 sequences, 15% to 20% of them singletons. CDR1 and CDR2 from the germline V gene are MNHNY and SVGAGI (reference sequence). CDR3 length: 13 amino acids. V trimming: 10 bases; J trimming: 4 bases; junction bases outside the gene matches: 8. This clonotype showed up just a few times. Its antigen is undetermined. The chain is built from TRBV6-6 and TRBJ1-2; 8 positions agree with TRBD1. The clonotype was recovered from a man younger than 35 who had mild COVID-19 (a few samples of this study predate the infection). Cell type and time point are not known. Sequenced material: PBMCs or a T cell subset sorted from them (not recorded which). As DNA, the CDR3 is TGTGCCACAGTCGCCGGGACAGGCTATGGCTACACCTTC. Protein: CATVAGTGYGYTF.